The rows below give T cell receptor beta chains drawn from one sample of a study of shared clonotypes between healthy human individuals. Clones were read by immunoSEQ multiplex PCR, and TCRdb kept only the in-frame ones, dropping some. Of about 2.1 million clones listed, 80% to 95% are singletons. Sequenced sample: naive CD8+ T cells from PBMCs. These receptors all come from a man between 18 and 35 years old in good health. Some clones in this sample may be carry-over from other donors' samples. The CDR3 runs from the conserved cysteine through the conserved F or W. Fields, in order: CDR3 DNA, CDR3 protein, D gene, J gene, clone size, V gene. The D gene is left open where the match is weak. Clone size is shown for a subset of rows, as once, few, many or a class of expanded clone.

cdr3_nt: TGTGCCAGCAGCTCAGGCAGGGCCCCAGATACGCAGTATTTT; cdr3_aa: CASSSGRAPDTQYF; d_call: NA; j_call: TRBJ2-3; clone_size: NA; v_call: TRBV5-5
cdr3_nt: TGTGCCAGCAGCAATAGAGAGGGAGCGCAAGCCAATGAGCAGTTCTTC; cdr3_aa: CASSNREGAQANEQFF; d_call: NA; j_call: TRBJ2-1; clone_size: NA; v_call: TRBV9
cdr3_nt: TGCGCCAGCAGTGAGTCTGTGGTCGATCGCACCTTC; cdr3_aa: CASSESVVDRTF; d_call: NA; j_call: TRBJ1-2; clone_size: NA; v_call: TRBV10-2
cdr3_nt: TGTGCCAGCATCGGGACGGGGGCCTACGAGCAGTACTTC; cdr3_aa: CASIGTGAYEQYF; d_call: NA; j_call: TRBJ2-7; clone_size: NA; v_call: TRBV6-1
cdr3_nt: TGCGCCAGCATATCTGGAAACACCATATATTTT; cdr3_aa: CASISGNTIYF; d_call: NA; j_call: TRBJ1-3; clone_size: NA; v_call: TRBV5-1
cdr3_nt: TGCGCCAGCAGCCAGAGAGGAGACAGGGAAGGGTTTTGGCAGTTCTTC; cdr3_aa: CASSQRGDREGFWQFF; d_call: TRBD1; j_call: TRBJ2-1; clone_size: NA; v_call: TRBV4-1
cdr3_nt: TGCGCCAGCAGCCCAGAGGGCCGGGACCTTGAAAAACTGTTTTTT; cdr3_aa: CASSPEGRDLEKLFF; d_call: NA; j_call: TRBJ1-4; clone_size: NA; v_call: TRBV4-1
cdr3_nt: TGTGCCAGCAGTTGGGACAGGGGTAGCTACACCTTC; cdr3_aa: CASSWDRGSYTF; d_call: TRBD1; j_call: TRBJ1-2; clone_size: once; v_call: TRBV25-1
cdr3_nt: TGTGCCAGCAACAACAGGGAGGACTCCTACAATGAGCAGTTCTTC; cdr3_aa: CASNNREDSYNEQFF; d_call: NA; j_call: TRBJ2-1; clone_size: NA; v_call: TRBV7-9
cdr3_nt: TGTGCCAGCAGTTTTGGGGCTAACTACGAGCAGTACTTC; cdr3_aa: CASSFGANYEQYF; d_call: NA; j_call: TRBJ2-7; clone_size: NA; v_call: TRBV6-5
cdr3_nt: TGTGCCATCAGTGAGTCTACCGCTAGCGGTTTTTTTGATGAGCAGTTCTTC; cdr3_aa: CAISESTASGFFDEQFF; d_call: TRBD2; j_call: TRBJ2-1; clone_size: NA; v_call: TRBV10-3
cdr3_nt: TGTGCCTACTTACCGGGACAGGGAACCGGGGAGCTGTTTTTT; cdr3_aa: CAYLPGQGTGELFF; d_call: TRBD1; j_call: TRBJ2-2; clone_size: NA; v_call: TRBV2
cdr3_nt: TGTGCCAGCAGTTTATATAGCGGAGGTGGGAATGAGCAGTTCTTC; cdr3_aa: CASSLYSGGGNEQFF; d_call: NA; j_call: TRBJ2-1; clone_size: once; v_call: TRBV27
cdr3_nt: TGTGCCAGCAGCGAAACGCCGAACTCTCCCGGCAAGAACACTGAAGCTTTCTTT; cdr3_aa: CASSETPNSPGKNTEAFF; d_call: NA; j_call: TRBJ1-1; clone_size: NA; v_call: TRBV6-4
cdr3_nt: TGTGCCAGTAGTATAGATGAAGGGGTAATTCAGCCCCAGCATTTT; cdr3_aa: CASSIDEGVIQPQHF; d_call: NA; j_call: TRBJ1-5; clone_size: NA; v_call: TRBV19
cdr3_nt: TGCAGCGTTGTAACGGGCGGGGAATGGAACACTGAAGCTTTCTTT; cdr3_aa: CSVVTGGEWNTEAFF; d_call: NA; j_call: TRBJ1-1; clone_size: NA; v_call: TRBV29-1
cdr3_nt: TGTGCCAGCAGCTTAGCACCGCAGGGGGCGGACGAGCAGTACTTC; cdr3_aa: CASSLAPQGADEQYF; d_call: TRBD1; j_call: TRBJ2-7; clone_size: NA; v_call: TRBV7-9
cdr3_nt: TGCGCCAGCAGCCGGGACTTGAACACCGGGGAGCTGTTTTTT; cdr3_aa: CASSRDLNTGELFF; d_call: NA; j_call: TRBJ2-2; clone_size: NA; v_call: TRBV4-3
cdr3_nt: TGTGCCAGCAGTACCCGGGACAGCAGGACCGGGGAGCTGTTTTTT; cdr3_aa: CASSTRDSRTGELFF; d_call: TRBD1; j_call: TRBJ2-2; clone_size: NA; v_call: TRBV25-1
cdr3_nt: TGTGCCAGCAGCCCAAGGGAGGGAAACCCCTACGAGCAGTACTTC; cdr3_aa: CASSPREGNPYEQYF; d_call: TRBD2; j_call: TRBJ2-7; clone_size: NA; v_call: TRBV7-9
cdr3_nt: TGTGCCAGCACCACGCTCAAAGTCTTCGTGGGTGAAGATACGCAGTATTTT; cdr3_aa: CASTTLKVFVGEDTQYF; d_call: NA; j_call: TRBJ2-3; clone_size: NA; v_call: TRBV5-8
cdr3_nt: TGTGCCAGCAGCTTAGGCGGAGCAGGTTCGAACACTGAAGCTTTCTTT; cdr3_aa: CASSLGGAGSNTEAFF; d_call: NA; j_call: TRBJ1-1; clone_size: NA; v_call: TRBV7-8
cdr3_nt: TGTGCCAGCAGCTTAGTTGGCGGATACAATGAGCAGTTCTTC; cdr3_aa: CASSLVGGYNEQFF; d_call: NA; j_call: TRBJ2-1; clone_size: once; v_call: TRBV7-6
cdr3_nt: TGTGCCAGCAGCAATAGCGGAAGCTCCTACAATGAGCAGTTCTTC; cdr3_aa: CASSNSGSSYNEQFF; d_call: NA; j_call: TRBJ2-1; clone_size: NA; v_call: TRBV7-8
cdr3_nt: TGTGCCAGCAGCGTAGGCTCCTATAGCACAGATACGCAGTATTTT; cdr3_aa: CASSVGSYSTDTQYF; d_call: NA; j_call: TRBJ2-3; clone_size: NA; v_call: TRBV9
cdr3_nt: TGTGCCAGCAGCGCCGGAAGCAATCAGCCCCAGCATTTT; cdr3_aa: CASSAGSNQPQHF; d_call: NA; j_call: TRBJ1-5; clone_size: NA; v_call: TRBV5-6
cdr3_nt: TGTGCCAGTAGTATTGTAAGGGGGAGTTATGGCTACACCTTC; cdr3_aa: CASSIVRGSYGYTF; d_call: NA; j_call: TRBJ1-2; clone_size: once; v_call: TRBV19
cdr3_nt: TGTGCCAGCAGAGAAGTAGGTCAGGGGCACACTGAAGCTTTCTTT; cdr3_aa: CASREVGQGHTEAFF; d_call: NA; j_call: TRBJ1-1; clone_size: NA; v_call: TRBV6-1
cdr3_nt: TGCGCCAGCAGCGCCCTCCCCGAGGACAGGGTGGAGCAGCCCCAGCATTTT; cdr3_aa: CASSALPEDRVEQPQHF; d_call: TRBD1; j_call: TRBJ1-5; clone_size: once; v_call: TRBV5-1
cdr3_nt: TGTGCCAGCAGCTTCTTCACAGGGAGGTGGCAGACCCAGTACTTC; cdr3_aa: CASSFFTGRWQTQYF; d_call: NA; j_call: TRBJ2-5; clone_size: NA; v_call: TRBV7-9
cdr3_nt: TGTGCCAGCAGTTACTCTGGAGGGTACAACCAGCCCCAGCATTTT; cdr3_aa: CASSYSGGYNQPQHF; d_call: NA; j_call: TRBJ1-5; clone_size: NA; v_call: TRBV6-5
cdr3_nt: TGTGCCAGCGGTACAGGGAACACCTACGAGCAGTACTTC; cdr3_aa: CASGTGNTYEQYF; d_call: NA; j_call: TRBJ2-7; clone_size: NA; v_call: TRBV13
cdr3_nt: TGTGCCAGCCGGAGTTATGAGCAGTTCTTC; cdr3_aa: CASRSYEQFF; d_call: NA; j_call: TRBJ2-1; clone_size: NA; v_call: TRBV2
cdr3_nt: TGTGCCAGCAGCGCTCTAGCGAGCTACGAGCAGTACTTC; cdr3_aa: CASSALASYEQYF; d_call: NA; j_call: TRBJ2-7; clone_size: once; v_call: TRBV7-2
cdr3_nt: TGCGCCAGCAGCCCCTTAAGCGGGCCTAGCACAGATACGCAGTATTTT; cdr3_aa: CASSPLSGPSTDTQYF; d_call: NA; j_call: TRBJ2-3; clone_size: NA; v_call: TRBV4-3
cdr3_nt: TGTGCCAGCAGCTTACGGCGGGAGAGCTCTGGGGCCAACGTCCTGACTTTC; cdr3_aa: CASSLRRESSGANVLTF; d_call: TRBD2; j_call: TRBJ2-6; clone_size: NA; v_call: TRBV7-9
cdr3_nt: TGCGCCAGCAGCCAAGGCCCGGCCAGGGGCTCCTACGAGCAGTACTTC; cdr3_aa: CASSQGPARGSYEQYF; d_call: NA; j_call: TRBJ2-7; clone_size: NA; v_call: TRBV4-1
cdr3_nt: TGTGCCAGTAGTATCCGGCTAGCGGGAGGGGGAGATGAGCAGTTCTTC; cdr3_aa: CASSIRLAGGGDEQFF; d_call: TRBD2; j_call: TRBJ2-1; clone_size: once; v_call: TRBV19
cdr3_nt: TGTGCCAGCAGCTTAACCCGCCGGGATCGCGATGAGCAGTTCTTC; cdr3_aa: CASSLTRRDRDEQFF; d_call: NA; j_call: TRBJ2-1; clone_size: NA; v_call: TRBV7-3
cdr3_nt: TGCGCCAGCAGTGAGTTTCGGGAGGGATCTGGAAACACCATATATTTT; cdr3_aa: CASSEFREGSGNTIYF; d_call: NA; j_call: TRBJ1-3; clone_size: NA; v_call: TRBV10-1
cdr3_nt: TGTGCCACCAGCAGTGGGGGTGTAGCGGGAGAACATGAGCAGTTCTTC; cdr3_aa: CATSSGGVAGEHEQFF; d_call: TRBD2; j_call: TRBJ2-1; clone_size: NA; v_call: TRBV15